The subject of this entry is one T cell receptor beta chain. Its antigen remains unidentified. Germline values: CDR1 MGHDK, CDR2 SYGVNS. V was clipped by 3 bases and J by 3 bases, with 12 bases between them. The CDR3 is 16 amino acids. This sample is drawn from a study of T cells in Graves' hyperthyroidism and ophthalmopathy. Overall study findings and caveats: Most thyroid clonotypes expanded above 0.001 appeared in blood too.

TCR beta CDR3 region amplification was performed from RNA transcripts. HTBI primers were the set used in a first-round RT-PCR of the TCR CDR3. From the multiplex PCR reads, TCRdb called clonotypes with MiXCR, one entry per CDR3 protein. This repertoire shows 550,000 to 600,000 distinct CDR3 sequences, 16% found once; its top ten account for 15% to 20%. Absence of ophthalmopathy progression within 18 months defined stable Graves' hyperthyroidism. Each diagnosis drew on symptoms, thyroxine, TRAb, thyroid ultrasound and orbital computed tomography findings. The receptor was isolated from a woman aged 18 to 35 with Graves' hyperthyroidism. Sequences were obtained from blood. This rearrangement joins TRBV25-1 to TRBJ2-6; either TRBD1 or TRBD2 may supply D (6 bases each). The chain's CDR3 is CASSDKGGFGANVLTF. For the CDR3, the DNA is TGTGCCAGCAGTGATAAGGGGGGATTTGGGGCCAACGTCCTGACTTTC.